A selection of T cell receptor beta chains follows, all from one sample in a study of blood T cell repertoires in COVID-19. Only in-frame clones appear in the TCRdb table, and some are missing; sequencing was by immunoSEQ multiplex PCR. Found here are about 200,000 clones, about 82% of them singletons; the top ten hold 5% to 7%. The sequenced sample consisted of PBMCs or T cells enriched from blood (not recorded which). All receptors derive from a man aged 35 to 55 with acute COVID-19. The CDR3 runs from the conserved cysteine through the conserved F or W. A D gene is named only where the DNA matches it firmly. The size field is filled for only some rows; it gives once, few, many or a size class.

clone_size j_call d_call v_call cdr3_aa cdr3_nt
. TRBJ2-1 . TRBV4-2 CASSSRDLDSYNEQFF TGTGCCAGCAGCTCTCGGGACTTAGACTCCTACAATGAGCAGTTCTTC
. TRBJ2-2 TRBD2 TRBV7-8 CASSLGLAVTGELFF TGTGCCAGCAGCTTAGGGCTAGCGGTCACCGGGGAGCTGTTTTTT
. TRBJ1-1 . TRBV7-2 CASSLVGGGTEAFF TGTGCCAGCAGCTTAGTCGGGGGAGGCACTGAAGCTTTCTTT
. TRBJ2-7 TRBD2 TRBV7-2 CASSLGPPSGRGGDEQYF TGTGCCAGCAGCTTAGGGCCCCCAAGCGGGAGGGGCGGGGACGAGCAGTACTTC
few TRBJ1-4 . TRBV27 CASSFRQDEKLFF TGTGCCAGCAGTTTCCGACAGGATGAAAAACTGTTTTTT
. TRBJ1-2 TRBD1 TRBV7-9 CASSSRTGQGSNYGYTF TGTGCCAGCAGCTCCCGAACTGGACAGGGGTCGAACTATGGCTACACCTTC
. TRBJ1-5 . TRBV19 CAVGNWQANQPQHF TGTGCCGTAGGAAATTGGCAGGCCAATCAGCCCCAGCATTTT
. TRBJ1-2 TRBD1 TRBV19 CASSVTGTGRYYTF TGTGCCAGTAGTGTAACCGGGACAGGGAGGTACTACACCTTC
. TRBJ2-3 TRBD2 TRBV4-1 CASSVILAGTADTQYF TGCGCCAGCAGTGTCATTCTAGCGGGAACCGCAGATACGCAGTATTTT
. TRBJ2-7 . TRBV7-9 CASSPRGADEQYF TGTGCCAGCAGCCCCAGGGGGGCCGACGAGCAGTACTTC
. TRBJ2-5 TRBD2 TRBV5-6 CASSLGLAAGETQYF TGTGCCAGCAGCTTGGGACTAGCGGCAGGCGAGACCCAGTACTTC
. TRBJ2-1 TRBD1 TRBV24-1 CATSDIARTGGKVDEQFF TGTGCCACCAGCGACATAGCTCGAACAGGGGGCAAGGTCGATGAGCAGTTCTTC
. TRBJ2-1 . TRBV5-6 CASTPLEQGSYNEQFF TGTGCCAGCACCCCCCTTGAGCAGGGCTCCTACAATGAGCAGTTCTTC
. TRBJ2-1 TRBD1 TRBV28 CASTYRGLLTTMGQFF TGTGCCAGCACCTACAGGGGCCTACTAACCACAATGGGTCAGTTCTTC
. TRBJ2-5 TRBD2 TRBV2 CASSWTSGSGETQYF TGTGCCAGCAGTTGGACTAGCGGGAGCGGGGAGACCCAGTACTTC
. TRBJ1-5 . TRBV28 CASRDGRGRPQHF TGTGCCAGCAGGGATGGGCGTGGTCGGCCCCAGCATTTT
. TRBJ2-2 . TRBV24-1 CATSDSERPTGELFF TGTGCCACCAGTGATTCCGAGCGGCCCACCGGGGAGCTGTTTTTT
. TRBJ2-1 TRBD2 TRBV6-5 CASSLAGGLFEQFF TGTGCCAGCAGCTTAGCGGGAGGTCTTTTCGAGCAGTTCTTC
. TRBJ2-3 TRBD1 TRBV6-5 CASKPGQGSDTQYF TGTGCCAGCAAACCAGGACAGGGATCAGATACGCAGTATTTT
. TRBJ2-7 . TRBV20-1 CSTDLSYEQYF TGCAGCACAGATTTGTCCTACGAGCAGTACTTC
. TRBJ1-3 . TRBV6-6 CASGPNGGNTIYF TGTGCCAGCGGTCCGAACGGGGGAAACACCATATATTTT
. TRBJ1-3 . TRBV6-5 CASSYGGRNSGNTIYF TGTGCCAGCAGTTACGGAGGACGGAACTCTGGAAACACCATATATTTT
. TRBJ2-5 TRBD2 TRBV28 CASSQVPSGRPGSQYF TGTGCCAGCAGTCAGGTTCCTAGCGGGAGGCCAGGGAGCCAGTACTTC
. TRBJ1-4 . TRBV7-2 CASSLLSVLSKEKLFF TGTGCCAGCAGCTTATTGTCAGTGTTGTCCAAAGAAAAACTGTTTTTT
. TRBJ2-7 TRBD2 TRBV2 CASSVRELAASSYEQYF TGTGCCAGCAGTGTTCGAGAGCTAGCGGCGAGCTCCTACGAGCAGTACTTC
few TRBJ1-1 . TRBV7-9 CASSLSVLF TGTGCCAGCAGCTTAAGCGTCCTCTTT
. TRBJ1-1 . TRBV6-2/TRBV6-3 CASSYVAVMLSTEAFF TGTGCCAGCAGTTACGTTGCGGTTATGTTGAGTACTGAAGCTTTCTTT
. TRBJ1-4 TRBD1 TRBV11-2 CASSPKDGTVEKLFF TGTGCCAGCAGCCCGAAAGACGGGACAGTAGAAAAACTGTTTTTT
. TRBJ2-3 . TRBV28 CATYPHSQAADTQYF TGTGCCACCTACCCGCACAGCCAAGCTGCAGATACGCAGTATTTT
. TRBJ2-3 . TRBV24-1 CATSALDREGMAQYF TGTGCCACCAGTGCCCTGGACAGGGAGGGGATGGCGCAGTATTTT
. TRBJ2-6 . TRBV5-1 CASSSTPQGAGANVLTF TGCGCCAGCAGCTCAACACCTCAGGGTGCTGGGGCCAACGTCCTGACTTTC
. TRBJ1-1 . TRBV18 CASSPTGNTEAFF TGTGCCAGCTCTCCAACAGGGAACACTGAAGCTTTCTTT
. TRBJ2-3 . TRBV24-1 CATASTGGSSTDTQYF TGTGCCACCGCTTCGACAGGTGGCTCCAGCACAGATACGCAGTATTTT
. TRBJ2-3 . TRBV4-1 CASSQWYGSTDTQYF TGCGCCAGCAGCCAATGGTACGGGAGCACAGATACGCAGTATTTT
. TRBJ2-7 . TRBV11-3 CASSLAGSSYEQYF TGTGCCAGCAGCTTAGCCGGGAGCTCCTACGAGCAGTACTTC
. TRBJ2-1 TRBD2 TRBV6-5 CASSPSGSSGEQFF TGTGCCAGCAGTCCTAGCGGGAGTTCGGGTGAGCAGTTCTTC
. TRBJ2-7 TRBD2 TRBV18 CASSLKTSGSFNEQYF TGTGCCAGCTCACTGAAGACTAGCGGGAGTTTTAACGAGCAGTACTTC
. TRBJ1-2 . TRBV7-9 CASSFRGNYGYTF TGTGCCAGCAGCTTCAGGGGAAACTATGGCTACACCTTC
. TRBJ1-1 . TRBV7-9 CASRSTGRNTEAFF TGTGCCAGCAGATCAACAGGGAGAAACACTGAAGCTTTCTTT
. TRBJ1-6 TRBD1 TRBV30 CAWSVRQGNSPLHF TGTGCCTGGAGCGTCAGACAGGGTAATTCACCCCTCCACTTT
. TRBJ2-1 TRBD2 TRBV11-2 CASGVLAGAYNEQFF TGTGCCAGCGGCGTTTTAGCGGGAGCGTACAATGAGCAGTTCTTC
. TRBJ2-5 TRBD2 TRBV30 CAWNIAGGPGETQYF TGTGCCTGGAACATAGCGGGAGGGCCTGGTGAGACCCAGTACTTC
. TRBJ1-5 . TRBV7-8 CASSTGLSSNQPQHF TGTGCCAGCAGTACAGGTTTGTCGAGCAATCAGCCCCAGCATTTT
. TRBJ2-2 . TRBV4-1 CASRLDSDTGELFF TGCGCCAGCAGACTTGACAGCGACACCGGGGAGCTGTTTTTT
. TRBJ2-2 . TRBV5-1 CASSGAGANTGELFF TGCGCCAGCAGCGGGGCAGGGGCGAACACCGGGGAGCTGTTTTTT
. TRBJ1-5 . TRBV7-2 CASTLQGNEPQHF TGTGCCAGCACCCTACAGGGTAATGAGCCCCAGCATTTT
. TRBJ2-2 . TRBV3-1/TRBV3-2 CASSQTAGFREFPGELFF TGTGCCAGCAGCCAAACAGCCGGCTTTCGTGAGTTCCCCGGGGAGCTGTTTTTT
. TRBJ2-7 TRBD1 TRBV2 CAIYGTAYEQYF TGTGCCATTTACGGGACAGCCTACGAGCAGTACTTC
. TRBJ1-3 . TRBV28 CASGGGHGNTIYF TGTGCCAGCGGGGGGGGGCACGGAAACACCATATATTTT
. TRBJ2-3 . TRBV7-8 CASSGTEGPDTQYF TGTGCCAGCAGCGGGACTGAGGGGCCAGATACGCAGTATTTT
once TRBJ1-1 . TRBV30 CAWGHFNTEAFF TGTGCCTGGGGACACTTTAACACTGAAGCTTTCTTT
. TRBJ2-7 . TRBV19 CASSARDEQYF TGTGCCAGTAGTGCACGGGACGAGCAGTACTTC
. TRBJ2-5 TRBD1 TRBV7-2 CASSGDSQETQYF TGTGCCAGCAGCGGGGACAGCCAAGAGACCCAGTACTTC
. TRBJ1-1 . TRBV6-6 CASSYSILRGVTEAFF TGTGCCAGCAGTTACTCGATCCTAAGGGGCGTCACTGAAGCTTTCTTT
. TRBJ1-2 . TRBV2 CATFTGGYTF TGTGCCACTTTTACAGGGGGCTACACCTTC
few TRBJ2-2 TRBD2 TRBV3-1/TRBV3-2 CASSRLAGGQTGELFF TGTGCCAGCAGCCGACTAGCGGGAGGGCAAACCGGGGAGCTGTTTTTT
. TRBJ1-1 . TRBV9 CASSSGADEAFF TGTGCCAGCAGCTCAGGAGCGGATGAAGCTTTCTTT